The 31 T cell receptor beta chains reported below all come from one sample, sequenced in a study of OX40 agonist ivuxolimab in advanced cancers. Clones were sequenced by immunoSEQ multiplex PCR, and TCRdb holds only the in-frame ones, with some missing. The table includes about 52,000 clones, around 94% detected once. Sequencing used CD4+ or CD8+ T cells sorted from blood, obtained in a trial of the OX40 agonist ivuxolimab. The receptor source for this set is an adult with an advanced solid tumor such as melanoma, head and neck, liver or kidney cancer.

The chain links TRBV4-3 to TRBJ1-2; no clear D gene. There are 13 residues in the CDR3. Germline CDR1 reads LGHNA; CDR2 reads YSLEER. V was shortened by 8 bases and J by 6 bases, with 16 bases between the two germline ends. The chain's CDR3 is CASARNGGNGYTF. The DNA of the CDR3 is TGCGCCAGCGCCCGAAACGGAGGGAATGGCTACACCTTC.

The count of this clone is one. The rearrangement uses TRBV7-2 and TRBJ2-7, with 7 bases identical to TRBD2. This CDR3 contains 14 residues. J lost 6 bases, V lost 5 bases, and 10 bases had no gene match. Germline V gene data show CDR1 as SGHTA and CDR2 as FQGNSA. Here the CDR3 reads CASSLGGRALEQYF. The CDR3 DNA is TGTGCCAGCAGCCTGGGGGGGAGGGCCCTCGAGCAGTACTTC.

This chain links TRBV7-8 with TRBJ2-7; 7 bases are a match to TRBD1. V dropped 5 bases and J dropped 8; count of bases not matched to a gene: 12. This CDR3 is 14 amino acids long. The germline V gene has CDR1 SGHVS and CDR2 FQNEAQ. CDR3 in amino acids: CASSQNLDRAKQYF. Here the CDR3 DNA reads TGTGCCAGCAGCCAAAACCTAGACAGGGCTAAGCAGTACTTC.

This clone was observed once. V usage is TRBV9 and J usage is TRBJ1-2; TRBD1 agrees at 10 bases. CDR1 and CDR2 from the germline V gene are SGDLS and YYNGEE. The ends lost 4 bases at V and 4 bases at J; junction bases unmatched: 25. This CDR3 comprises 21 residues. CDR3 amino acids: CASSPSSTVPGQGRDGYGYTF. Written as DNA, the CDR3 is TGTGCCAGCAGCCCCTCATCGACCGTCCCGGGACAGGGGCGGGACGGCTATGGCTACACCTTC. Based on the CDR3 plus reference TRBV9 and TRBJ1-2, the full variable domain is DSGVTQTPKHLITATGQRVTLRCSPRSGDLSVYWYQQSLDQGLQFLIQYYNGEERAKGNILERFSAQQFPDLHSELNLSSLELGDSALYFCASSPSSTVPGQGRDGYGYTFGSGTRLTVV.

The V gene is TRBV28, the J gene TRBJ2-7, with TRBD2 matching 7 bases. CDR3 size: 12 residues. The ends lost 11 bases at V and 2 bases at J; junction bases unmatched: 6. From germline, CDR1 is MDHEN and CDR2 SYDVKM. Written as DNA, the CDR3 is TGTGCCGGCGGGGAGGGCCCCTACGAGCAGTACTTC. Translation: CAGGEGPYEQYF.

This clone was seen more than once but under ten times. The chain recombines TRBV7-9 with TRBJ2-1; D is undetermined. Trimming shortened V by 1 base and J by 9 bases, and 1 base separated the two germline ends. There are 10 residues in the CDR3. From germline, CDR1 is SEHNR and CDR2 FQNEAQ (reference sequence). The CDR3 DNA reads TGTGCCAGCAGCTTAGGTGAGCAGTTCTTC. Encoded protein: CASSLGEQFF.

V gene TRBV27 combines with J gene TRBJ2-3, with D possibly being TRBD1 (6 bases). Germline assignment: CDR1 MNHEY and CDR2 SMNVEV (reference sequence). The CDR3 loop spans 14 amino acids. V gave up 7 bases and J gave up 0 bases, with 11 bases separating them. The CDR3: CASTGRGSTDTQYF. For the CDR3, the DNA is TGTGCCAGCACCGGCAGGGGTAGCACAGATACGCAGTATTTT.

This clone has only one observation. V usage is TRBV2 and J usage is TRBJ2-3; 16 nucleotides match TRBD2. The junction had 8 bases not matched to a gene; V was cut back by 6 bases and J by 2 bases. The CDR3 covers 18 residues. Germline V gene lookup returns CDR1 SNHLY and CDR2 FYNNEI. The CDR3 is CASSDAGLAGGNTDTQYF. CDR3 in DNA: TGTGCCAGCAGCGACGCGGGACTAGCGGGAGGGAACACAGATACGCAGTATTTT.

The CDR3 is CASSRGQGLGNEQFF. The DNA of the CDR3 is TGCGCCAGCAGTCGGGGACAGGGATTGGGGAATGAGCAGTTCTTC. The chain joins TRBV4-3 to TRBJ2-1; TRBD1 matches at 9 bases. The trim removed 6 bases at V and 7 bases at J, leaving 10 bases unmatched. CDR3 length: 15 amino acids. CDR1 is LGHNA, CDR2 YSLEER, per germline.

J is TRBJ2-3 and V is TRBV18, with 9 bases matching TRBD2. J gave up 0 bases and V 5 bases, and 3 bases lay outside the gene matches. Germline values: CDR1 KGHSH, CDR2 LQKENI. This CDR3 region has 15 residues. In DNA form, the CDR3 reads TGTGCCAGCTCATCTAGCGGGGCTAGCACAGATACGCAGTATTTT. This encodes CASSSSGASTDTQYF.

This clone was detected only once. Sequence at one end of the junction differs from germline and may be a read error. The CDR3, as DNA: TGTGCTAGCAGCTTAGACGGGAGTTCCTACAATGAGCAGTTCTTC. Translated: CASSLDGSSYNEQFF. The chain uses TRBV7-7 and TRBJ2-1, with D perhaps matching TRBD2 (6 bases). The CDR3 has 15 amino acids. Looked up from germline, CDR1 is SSHAT and CDR2 is FNYEAQ (reference sequence).

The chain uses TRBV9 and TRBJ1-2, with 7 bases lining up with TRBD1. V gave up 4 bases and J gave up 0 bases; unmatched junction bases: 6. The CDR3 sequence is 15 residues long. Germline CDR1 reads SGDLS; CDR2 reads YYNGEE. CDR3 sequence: CASSSATGTNYGYTF. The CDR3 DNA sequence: TGTGCCAGCAGCTCAGCGACAGGGACTAACTATGGCTACACCTTC. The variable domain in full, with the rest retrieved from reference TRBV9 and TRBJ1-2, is DSGVTQTPKHLITATGQRVTLRCSPRSGDLSVYWYQQSLDQGLQFLIQYYNGEERAKGNILERFSAQQFPDLHSELNLSSLELGDSALYFCASSSATGTNYGYTFGSGTRLTVV.

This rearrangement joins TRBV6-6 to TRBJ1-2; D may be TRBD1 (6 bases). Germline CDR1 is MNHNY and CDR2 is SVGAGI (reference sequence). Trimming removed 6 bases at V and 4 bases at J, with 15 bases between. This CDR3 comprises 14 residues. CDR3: CASSLGQGTYGYTF. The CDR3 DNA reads TGTGCCAGCAGCCTAGGGCAGGGGACCTATGGCTACACCTTC.

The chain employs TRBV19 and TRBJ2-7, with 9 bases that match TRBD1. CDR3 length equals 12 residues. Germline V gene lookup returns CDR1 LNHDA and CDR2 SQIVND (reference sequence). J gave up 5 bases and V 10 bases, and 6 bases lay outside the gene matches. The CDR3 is CAISGTGNEQYF. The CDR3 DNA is TGTGCCATCTCCGGGACAGGGAACGAGCAGTACTTC.

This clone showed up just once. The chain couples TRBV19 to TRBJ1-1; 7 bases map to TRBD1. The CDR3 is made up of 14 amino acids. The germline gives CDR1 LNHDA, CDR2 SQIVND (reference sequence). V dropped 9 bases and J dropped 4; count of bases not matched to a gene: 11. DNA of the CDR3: TGTGCCAGCCGAGTGGGGACAGCGGCCACTGAAGCTTTCTTT. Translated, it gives CASRVGTAATEAFF.

The CDR3 DNA is TGTGCCAGCAGCCAAGATTTGGGAATCCAGCAGACCCAGTACTTC. It specifies CASSQDLGIQQTQYF. The rearrangement joins TRBV14 to TRBJ2-5; D not resolved. V was trimmed by 0 bases and J by 6 bases, leaving 14 bases between them. CDR3 length: 15 amino acids. The germline V gene has CDR1 SGHDN and CDR2 FVKESK.

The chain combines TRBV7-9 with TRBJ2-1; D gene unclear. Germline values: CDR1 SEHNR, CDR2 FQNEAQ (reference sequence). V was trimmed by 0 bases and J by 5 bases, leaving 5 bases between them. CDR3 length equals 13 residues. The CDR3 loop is CASSLALDNEQFF. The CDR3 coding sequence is TGTGCCAGCAGCTTAGCGCTCGACAATGAGCAGTTCTTC. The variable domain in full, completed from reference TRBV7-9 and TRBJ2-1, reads DTGVSQNPRHKITKRGQNVTFRCDPISEHNRLYWYRQTLGQGPEFLTYFQNEAQLEKSRLLSDRFSAERPKGSFSTLEIQRTEQGDSAMYLCASSLALDNEQFFGPGTRLTVL.

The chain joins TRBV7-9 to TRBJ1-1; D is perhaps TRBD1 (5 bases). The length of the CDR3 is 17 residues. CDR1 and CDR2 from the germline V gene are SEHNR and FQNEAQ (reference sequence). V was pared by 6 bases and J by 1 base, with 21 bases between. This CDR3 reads CASSFTRDLLWNTEAFF. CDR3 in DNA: TGTGCCAGCAGTTTTACCCGGGACTTGTTGTGGAACACTGAAGCTTTCTTT.

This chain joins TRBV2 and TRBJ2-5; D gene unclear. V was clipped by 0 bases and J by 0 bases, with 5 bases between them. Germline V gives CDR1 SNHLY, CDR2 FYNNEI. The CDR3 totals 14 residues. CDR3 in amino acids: CASSEAPYQETQYF. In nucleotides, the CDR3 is TGTGCCAGCAGTGAAGCCCCGTACCAAGAGACCCAGTACTTC.

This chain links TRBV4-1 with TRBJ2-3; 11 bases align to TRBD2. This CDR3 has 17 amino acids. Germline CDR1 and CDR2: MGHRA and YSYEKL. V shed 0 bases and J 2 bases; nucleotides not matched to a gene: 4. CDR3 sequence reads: CASSQEASGRNTDTQYF. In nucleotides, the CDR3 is TGCGCCAGCAGCCAAGAGGCTAGCGGGAGGAACACAGATACGCAGTATTTT.

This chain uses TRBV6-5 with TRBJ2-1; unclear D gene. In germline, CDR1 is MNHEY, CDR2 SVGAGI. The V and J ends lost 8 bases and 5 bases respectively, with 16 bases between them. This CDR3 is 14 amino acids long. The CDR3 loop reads CASGSKLSHNEQFF. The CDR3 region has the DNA TGTGCCAGCGGATCGAAGTTATCCCACAATGAGCAGTTCTTC.

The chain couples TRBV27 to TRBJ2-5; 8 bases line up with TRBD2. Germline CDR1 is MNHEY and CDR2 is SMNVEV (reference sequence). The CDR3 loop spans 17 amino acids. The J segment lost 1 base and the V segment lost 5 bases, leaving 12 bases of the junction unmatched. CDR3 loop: CASSESIRGGVQETQYF. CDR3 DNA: TGTGCCAGCAGTGAATCTATTCGGGGGGGGGTCCAAGAGACCCAGTACTTC.

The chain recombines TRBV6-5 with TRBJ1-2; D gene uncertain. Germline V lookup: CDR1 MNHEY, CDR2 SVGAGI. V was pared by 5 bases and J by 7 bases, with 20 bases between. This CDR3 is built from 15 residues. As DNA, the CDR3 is TGTGCCAGCAGTCCGGGCCAGATCCCCCCCGTTGGCTACACCTTC. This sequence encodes CASSPGQIPPVGYTF.

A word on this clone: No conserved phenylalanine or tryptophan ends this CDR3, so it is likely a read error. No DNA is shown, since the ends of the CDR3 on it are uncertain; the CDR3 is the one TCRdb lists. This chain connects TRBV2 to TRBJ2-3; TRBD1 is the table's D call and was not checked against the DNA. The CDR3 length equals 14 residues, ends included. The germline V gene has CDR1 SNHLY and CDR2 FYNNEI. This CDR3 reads CASSEERGPSKVWI.

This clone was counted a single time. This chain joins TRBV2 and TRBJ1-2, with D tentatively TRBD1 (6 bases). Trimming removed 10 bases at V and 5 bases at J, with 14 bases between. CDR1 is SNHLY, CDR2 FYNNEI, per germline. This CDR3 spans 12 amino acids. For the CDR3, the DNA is TGTGCCACCTCTCAGGGGAATTATGGCTACACCTTC. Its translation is CATSQGNYGYTF.

The DNA of the CDR3 is TGTGCCAGCAGCTTGATCAATCAGGGCAATCAGCCCCAGCATTTT. This sequence encodes CASSLINQGNQPQHF. V and J are TRBV5-8 and TRBJ1-5; D is unresolved. Germline V lookup: CDR1 SGHTS, CDR2 YDEGEE. The V and J ends lost 1 base and 2 bases respectively, with 10 bases between them. The CDR3 sequence is 15 residues long. Looking up the rest from reference TRBV5-8 and TRBJ1-5 gives the full variable domain: EAGVTQSPTHLIKTRGQQATLRCSPISGHTSVYWYQQALGLGLQFLLWYDEGEERNRGNFPPRFSGRQFPNYSSELNVNALELEDSALYLCASSLINQGNQPQHFGDGTRLSIL.

CDR3: CASSARTGSGELFF. The CDR3 region has the DNA TGTGCCAGCAGCGCCCGGACTGGCTCCGGGGAGCTGTTTTTT. The chain carries TRBV9 and TRBJ2-2, with a tentative D call TRBD2 (5 bases). Germline CDR1 is SGDLS and CDR2 is YYNGEE. This CDR3 comprises 14 residues. V was trimmed by 3 bases and J by 6 bases, leaving 12 bases between them.

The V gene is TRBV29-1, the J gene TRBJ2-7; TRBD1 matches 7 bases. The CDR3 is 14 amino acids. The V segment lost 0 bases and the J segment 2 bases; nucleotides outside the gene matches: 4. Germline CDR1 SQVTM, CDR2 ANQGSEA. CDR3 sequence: CSVEEYGQAYEQYF. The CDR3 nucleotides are TGCAGCGTTGAAGAATACGGACAGGCCTACGAGCAGTACTTC.

This CDR3 is CASSSTSNEQFF. As DNA, the CDR3 is TGTGCCAGCAGCTCTACTAGCAATGAGCAGTTCTTC. This chain links TRBV5-4 with TRBJ2-1, with D possibly matching TRBD2 (5 bases). The CDR3 totals 12 residues. Germline V gives CDR1 SGHNT, CDR2 YYREEE (reference sequence). The germline V and J ends were trimmed by 3 bases and 6 bases, with 7 bases remaining between them.

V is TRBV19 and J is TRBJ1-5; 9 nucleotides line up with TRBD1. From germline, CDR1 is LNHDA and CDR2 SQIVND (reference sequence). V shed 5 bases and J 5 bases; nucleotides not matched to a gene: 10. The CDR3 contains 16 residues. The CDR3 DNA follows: TGTGCCAGTAGTCCCTGGACAGGGGCCCGAGATCAGCCCCAGCATTTT. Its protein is CASSPWTGARDQPQHF.

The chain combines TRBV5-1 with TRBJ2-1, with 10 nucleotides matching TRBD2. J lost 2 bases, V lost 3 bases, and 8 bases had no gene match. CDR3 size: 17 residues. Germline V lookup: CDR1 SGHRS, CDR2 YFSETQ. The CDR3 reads CASSWGLAGEAYNEQFF. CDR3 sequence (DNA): TGCGCCAGCAGCTGGGGGCTAGCGGGAGAGGCCTACAATGAGCAGTTCTTC.